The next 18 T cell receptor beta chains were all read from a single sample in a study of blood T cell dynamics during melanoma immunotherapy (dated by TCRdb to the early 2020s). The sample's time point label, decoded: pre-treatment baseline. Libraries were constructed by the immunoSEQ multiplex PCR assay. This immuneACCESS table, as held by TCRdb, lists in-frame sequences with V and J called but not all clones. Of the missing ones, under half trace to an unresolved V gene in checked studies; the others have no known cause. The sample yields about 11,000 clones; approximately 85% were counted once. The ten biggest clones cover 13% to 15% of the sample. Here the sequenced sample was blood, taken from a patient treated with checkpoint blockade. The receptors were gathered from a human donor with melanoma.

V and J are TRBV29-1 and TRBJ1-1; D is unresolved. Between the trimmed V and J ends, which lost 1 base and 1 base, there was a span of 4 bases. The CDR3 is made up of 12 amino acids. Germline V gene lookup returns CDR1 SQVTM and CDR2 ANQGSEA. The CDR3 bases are TGCAGCGTTGAAGGGGCGAACACTGAAGCTTTCTTT. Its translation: CSVEGANTEAFF.

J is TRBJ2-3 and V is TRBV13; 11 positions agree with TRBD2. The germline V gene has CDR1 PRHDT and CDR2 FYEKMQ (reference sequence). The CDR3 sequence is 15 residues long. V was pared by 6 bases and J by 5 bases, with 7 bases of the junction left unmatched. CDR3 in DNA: TGTGCCAGCAGTTATAGCGGGGGGGCCATAGATACGCAGTATTTT. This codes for CASSYSGGAIDTQYF.

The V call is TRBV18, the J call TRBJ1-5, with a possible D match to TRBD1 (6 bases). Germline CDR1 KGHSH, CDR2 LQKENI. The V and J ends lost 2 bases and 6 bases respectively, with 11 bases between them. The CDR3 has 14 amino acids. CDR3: CASSPARGGQPQHF. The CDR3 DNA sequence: TGTGCCAGCTCACCAGCCAGGGGAGGTCAGCCCCAGCATTTT.

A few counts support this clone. The CDR3 spells CASSVGSNQPQHF. Here the CDR3 DNA reads TGTGCCAGCAGCGTAGGGAGCAATCAGCCCCAGCATTTT. This chain uses TRBV9 with TRBJ1-5; D unresolved. V lost 0 bases to trimming and J lost 1 base, with 2 bases between them. CDR1 is SGDLS, CDR2 YYNGEE, per germline. The CDR3 consists of 13 residues.

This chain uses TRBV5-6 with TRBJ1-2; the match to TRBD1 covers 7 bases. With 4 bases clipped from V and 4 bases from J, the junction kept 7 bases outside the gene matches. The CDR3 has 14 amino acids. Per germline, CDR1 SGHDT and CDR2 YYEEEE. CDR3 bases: TGTGCCAGCAGCAAACCGGGACAGAGCTATGGCTACACCTTC. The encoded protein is CASSKPGQSYGYTF. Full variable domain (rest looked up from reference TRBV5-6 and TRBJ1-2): DAGVTQSPTHLIKTRGQQVTLRCSPKSGHDTVSWYQQALGQGPQFIFQYYEEEERQRGNFPDRFSGHQFPNYSSELNVNALLLGDSALYLCASSKPGQSYGYTFGSGTRLTVV.

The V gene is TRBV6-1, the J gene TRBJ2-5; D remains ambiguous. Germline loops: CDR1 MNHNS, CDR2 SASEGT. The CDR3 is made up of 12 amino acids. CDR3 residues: CAIRETEETQYF. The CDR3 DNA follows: TGTGCTATACGCGAGACGGAAGAGACCCAGTACTTC.

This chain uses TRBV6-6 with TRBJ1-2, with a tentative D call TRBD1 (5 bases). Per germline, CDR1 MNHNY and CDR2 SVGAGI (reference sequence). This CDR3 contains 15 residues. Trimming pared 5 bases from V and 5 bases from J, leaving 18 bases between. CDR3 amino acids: CASSRDSGTDYGYTF. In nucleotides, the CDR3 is TGTGCCAGCAGTCGAGACTCGGGGACCGATTATGGCTACACCTTC.

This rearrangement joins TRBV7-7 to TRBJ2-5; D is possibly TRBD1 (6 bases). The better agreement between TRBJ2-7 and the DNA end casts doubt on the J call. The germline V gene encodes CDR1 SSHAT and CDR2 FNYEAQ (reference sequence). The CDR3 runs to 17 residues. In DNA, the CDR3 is TGTGCCAGCAGCACACCCCCCAGGACAGTAACCTCCTACGAGCAGTACTTC. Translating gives CASSTPPRTVTSYEQYF.

CDR3 nucleotides: TGTGCCAGCAGCGTGAGAGCGGGCACAGATACGCAGTATTTT. Translation: CASSVRAGTDTQYF. The chain employs TRBV9 and TRBJ2-3; maybe TRBD2 (5 bases). V lost 2 bases and J lost 1, with 8 bases in between. There are 14 residues in the CDR3. The germline V gene has CDR1 SGDLS and CDR2 YYNGEE.

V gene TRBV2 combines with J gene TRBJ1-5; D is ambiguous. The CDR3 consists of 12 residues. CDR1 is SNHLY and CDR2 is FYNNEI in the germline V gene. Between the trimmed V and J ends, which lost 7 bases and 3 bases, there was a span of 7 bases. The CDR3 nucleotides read TGTGCCAGCAATACAGCCAATCAGCCCCAGCATTTT. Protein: CASNTANQPQHF.

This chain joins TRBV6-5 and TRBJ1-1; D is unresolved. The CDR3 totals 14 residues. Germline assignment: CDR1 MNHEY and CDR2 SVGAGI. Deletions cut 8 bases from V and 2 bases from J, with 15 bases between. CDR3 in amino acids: CASETHMGNTEAFF. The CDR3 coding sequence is TGTGCCAGCGAGACGCATATGGGAAACACTGAAGCTTTCTTT.

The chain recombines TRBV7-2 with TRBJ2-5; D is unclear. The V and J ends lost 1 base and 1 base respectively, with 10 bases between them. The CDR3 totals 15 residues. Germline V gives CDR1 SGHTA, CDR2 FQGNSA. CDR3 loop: CASSLDWQFQETQYF. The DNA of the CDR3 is TGTGCCAGCAGCTTAGACTGGCAGTTCCAAGAGACCCAGTACTTC.

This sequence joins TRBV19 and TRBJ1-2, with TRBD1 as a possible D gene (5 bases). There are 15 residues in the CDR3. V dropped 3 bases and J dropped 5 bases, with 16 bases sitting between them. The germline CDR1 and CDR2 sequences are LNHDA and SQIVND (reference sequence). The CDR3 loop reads CASSMSRGAQYGYTF. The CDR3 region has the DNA TGTGCCAGTAGTATGAGCCGGGGCGCCCAGTATGGCTACACCTTC.

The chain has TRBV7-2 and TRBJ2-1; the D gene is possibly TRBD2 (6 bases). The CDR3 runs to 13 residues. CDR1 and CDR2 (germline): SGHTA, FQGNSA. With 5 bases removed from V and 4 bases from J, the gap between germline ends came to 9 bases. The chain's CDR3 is CASSRDSYNEQFF. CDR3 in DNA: TGTGCCAGCAGCCGGGACTCGTACAATGAGCAGTTCTTC.

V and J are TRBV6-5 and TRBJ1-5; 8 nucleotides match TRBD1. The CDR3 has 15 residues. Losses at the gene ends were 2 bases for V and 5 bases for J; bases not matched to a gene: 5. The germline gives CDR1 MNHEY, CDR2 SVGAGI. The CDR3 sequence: CASSYEGQVDQPQHF. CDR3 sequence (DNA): TGTGCCAGCAGTTACGAGGGACAGGTCGATCAGCCCCAGCATTTT.

The CDR3 nucleotides read TGTGCCAGCAGACGATCAGGGTCGAACACTGAAGCTTTCTTT. Amino acids: CASRRSGSNTEAFF. The gene calls are TRBV6-5 and TRBJ1-1; D is perhaps TRBD1 (5 bases). The germline gives CDR1 MNHEY, CDR2 SVGAGI. Trimming shortened V by 6 bases and J by 1 base, and 12 bases separated the two germline ends. This CDR3 region has 14 residues.

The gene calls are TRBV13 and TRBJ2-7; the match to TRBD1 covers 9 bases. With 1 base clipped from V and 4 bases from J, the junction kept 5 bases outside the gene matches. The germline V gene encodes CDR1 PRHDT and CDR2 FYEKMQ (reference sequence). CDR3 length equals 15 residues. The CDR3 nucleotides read TGTGCCAGCAGCTTAGACAGGGGGCCTCAATACGAGCAGTACTTC. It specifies CASSLDRGPQYEQYF.

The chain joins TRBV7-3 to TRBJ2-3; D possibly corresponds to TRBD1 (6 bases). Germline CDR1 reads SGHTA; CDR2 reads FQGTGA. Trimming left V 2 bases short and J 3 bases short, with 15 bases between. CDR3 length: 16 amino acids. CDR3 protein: CASSLGWGRRTDTQYF. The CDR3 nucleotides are TGTGCCAGCAGCTTAGGTTGGGGGCGGCGTACAGATACGCAGTATTTT.